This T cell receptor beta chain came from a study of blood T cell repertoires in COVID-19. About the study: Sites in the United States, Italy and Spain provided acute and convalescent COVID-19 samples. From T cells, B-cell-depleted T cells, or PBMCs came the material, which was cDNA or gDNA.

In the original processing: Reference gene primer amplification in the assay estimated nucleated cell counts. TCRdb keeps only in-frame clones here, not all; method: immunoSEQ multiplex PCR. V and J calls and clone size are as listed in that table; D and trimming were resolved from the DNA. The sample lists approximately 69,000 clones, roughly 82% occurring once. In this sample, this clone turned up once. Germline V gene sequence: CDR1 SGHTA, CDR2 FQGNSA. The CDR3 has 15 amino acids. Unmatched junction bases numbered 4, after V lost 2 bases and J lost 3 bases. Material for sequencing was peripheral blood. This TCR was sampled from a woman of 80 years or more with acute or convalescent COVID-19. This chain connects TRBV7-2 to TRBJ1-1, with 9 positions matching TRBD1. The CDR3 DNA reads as TGTGCCAGCAGCTTACGAAGGGACAGGGACACTGAAGCTTTCTTT. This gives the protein CASSLRRDRDTEAFF.